This T cell receptor (beta chain) was recorded in a study of cytomegalovirus exposure and HLA in healthy donors. Worth noting for this clone: Antigen: not known.

Points from the study as a whole: The finding came from a later analysis; first-cohort TCR clusters tended to co-occur in the 130 or so validation repertoires.

Sequencing was performed with immunoSEQ multiplex PCR; in TCRdb, only in-frame clones are kept and a portion is missing. The sample shows 55,000 to 75,000 clones, around 95% of them seen only once. Specimen: PBMCs. This clonotype was sampled from a man younger than 30 in good health and CMV-seropositive.

CDR3 loop: CASSTLAGGFTDTQYF. CDR3 DNA: TGTGCCAGCAGCACACTAGCGGGGGGTTTTACAGATACGCAGTATTTT. The gene calls are TRBV7-9 and TRBJ2-3; 12 bases line up with TRBD2. The CDR3 extends over 16 amino acids. Germline V lookup: CDR1 SEHNR, CDR2 FQNEAQ (reference sequence). The V gene end was trimmed by 5 bases and the J gene end by 3 bases; junction bases not matched to a gene: 6.